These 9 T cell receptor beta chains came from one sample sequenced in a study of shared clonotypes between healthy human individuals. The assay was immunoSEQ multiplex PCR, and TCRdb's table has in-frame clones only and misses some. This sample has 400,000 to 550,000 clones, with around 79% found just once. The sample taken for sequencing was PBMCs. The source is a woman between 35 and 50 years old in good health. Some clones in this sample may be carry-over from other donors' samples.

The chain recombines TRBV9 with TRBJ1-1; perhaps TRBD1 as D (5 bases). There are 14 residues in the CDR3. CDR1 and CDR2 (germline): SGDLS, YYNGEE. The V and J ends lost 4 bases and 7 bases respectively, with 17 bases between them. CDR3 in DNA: TGTGCCAGCAGCCCCCCCGGGGCAGCCCATGAAGCTTTCTTT. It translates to CASSPPGAAHEAFF. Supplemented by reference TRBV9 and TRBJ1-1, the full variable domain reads DSGVTQTPKHLITATGQRVTLRCSPRSGDLSVYWYQQSLDQGLQFLIQYYNGEERAKGNILERFSAQQFPDLHSELNLSSLELGDSALYFCASSPPGAAHEAFFGQGTRLTVV.

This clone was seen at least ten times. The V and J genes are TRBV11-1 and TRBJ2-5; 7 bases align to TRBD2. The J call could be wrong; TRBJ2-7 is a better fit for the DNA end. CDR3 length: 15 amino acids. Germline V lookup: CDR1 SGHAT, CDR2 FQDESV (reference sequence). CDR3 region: CASSLAVTSSYEQYF. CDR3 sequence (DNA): TGTGCCAGCAGCTTAGCAGTGACTAGCAGCTACGAGCAGTACTTC.

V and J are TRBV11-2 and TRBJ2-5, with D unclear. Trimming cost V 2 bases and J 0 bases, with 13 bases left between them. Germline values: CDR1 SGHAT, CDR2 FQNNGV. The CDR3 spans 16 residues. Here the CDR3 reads CASSLLLGLNQETQYF. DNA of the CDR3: TGTGCCAGCAGCTTATTGCTAGGCCTGAACCAAGAGACCCAGTACTTC.

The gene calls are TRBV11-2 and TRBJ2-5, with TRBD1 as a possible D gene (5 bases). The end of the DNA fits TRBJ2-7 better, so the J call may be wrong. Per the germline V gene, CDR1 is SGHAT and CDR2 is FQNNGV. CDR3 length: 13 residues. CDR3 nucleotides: TGTGCCAGCAGCTTAACAGGTTCTAACGAGCAGTACTTC. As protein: CASSLTGSNEQYF.

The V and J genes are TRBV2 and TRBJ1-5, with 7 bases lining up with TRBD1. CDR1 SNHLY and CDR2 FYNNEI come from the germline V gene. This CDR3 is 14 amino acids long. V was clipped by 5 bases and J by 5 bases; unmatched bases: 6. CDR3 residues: CASSLQGKYQPQHF. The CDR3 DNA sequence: TGTGCCAGCAGTTTACAGGGGAAGTATCAGCCCCAGCATTTT.

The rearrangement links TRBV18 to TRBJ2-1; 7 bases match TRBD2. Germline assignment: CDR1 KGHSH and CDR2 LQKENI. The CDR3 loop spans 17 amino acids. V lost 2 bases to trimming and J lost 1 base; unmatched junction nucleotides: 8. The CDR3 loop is CASSPSASGLSYNEQFF. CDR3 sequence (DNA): TGTGCCAGCTCACCATCGGCTAGCGGACTATCCTACAATGAGCAGTTCTTC. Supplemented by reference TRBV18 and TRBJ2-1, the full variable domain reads NAGVMQNPRHLVRRRGQEARLRCSPMKGHSHVYWYRQLPEEGLKFMVYLQKENIIDESGMPKERFSAEFPKEGPSILRIQQVVRGDSAAYFCASSPSASGLSYNEQFFGPGTRLTVL.

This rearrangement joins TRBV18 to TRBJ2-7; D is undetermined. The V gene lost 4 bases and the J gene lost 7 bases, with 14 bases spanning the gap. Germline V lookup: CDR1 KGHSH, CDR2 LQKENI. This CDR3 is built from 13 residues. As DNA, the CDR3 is TGTGCCAGCTCACAGTATAGGCTGGGGGAGCAGTACTTC. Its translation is CASSQYRLGEQYF.

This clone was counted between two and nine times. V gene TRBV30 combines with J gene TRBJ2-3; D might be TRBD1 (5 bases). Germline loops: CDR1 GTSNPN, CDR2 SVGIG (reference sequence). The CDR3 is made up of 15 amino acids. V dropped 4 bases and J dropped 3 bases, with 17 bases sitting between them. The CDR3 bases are TGTGCCTGGACAAAAGGGGCAAGGGTGACAGATACGCAGTATTTT. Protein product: CAWTKGARVTDTQYF.

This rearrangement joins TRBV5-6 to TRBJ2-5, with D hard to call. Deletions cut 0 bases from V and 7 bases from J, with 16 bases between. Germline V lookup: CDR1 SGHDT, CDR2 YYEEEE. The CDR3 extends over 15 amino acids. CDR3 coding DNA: TGTGCCAGCAGCTTGGGCCCCGGACCCATGGGGACCCAGTACTTC. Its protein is CASSLGPGPMGTQYF.